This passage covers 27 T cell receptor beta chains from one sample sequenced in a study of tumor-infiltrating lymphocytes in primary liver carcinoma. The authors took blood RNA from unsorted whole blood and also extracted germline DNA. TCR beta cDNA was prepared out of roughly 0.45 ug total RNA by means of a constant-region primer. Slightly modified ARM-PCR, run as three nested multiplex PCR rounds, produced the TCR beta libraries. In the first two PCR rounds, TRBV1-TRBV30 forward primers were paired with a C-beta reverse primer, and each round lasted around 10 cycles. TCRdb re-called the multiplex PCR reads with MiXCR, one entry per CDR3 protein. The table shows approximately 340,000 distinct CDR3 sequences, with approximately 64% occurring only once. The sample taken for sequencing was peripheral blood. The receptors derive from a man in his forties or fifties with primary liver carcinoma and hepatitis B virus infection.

This CDR3 is CASGKQGATNEKLFF. CDR3 DNA: TGTGCCAGCGGAAAACAGGGTGCGACTAATGAAAAACTGTTTTTT. The chain recombines TRBV28 with TRBJ1-4; D is possibly TRBD1 (6 bases). In germline, CDR1 is MDHEN, CDR2 SYDVKM. The CDR3 is 15 amino acids. V lost 8 bases to trimming and J lost 2 bases, with 15 bases between them. Based on the CDR3 plus reference TRBV28 and TRBJ1-4, the full variable domain is DVKVTQSSRYLVKRTGEKVFLECVQDMDHENMFWYRQDPGLGLRLIYFSYDVKMKEKGDIPEGYSVSREKKERFSLILESASTNQTSMYLCASGKQGATNEKLFFGSGTQLSVL.

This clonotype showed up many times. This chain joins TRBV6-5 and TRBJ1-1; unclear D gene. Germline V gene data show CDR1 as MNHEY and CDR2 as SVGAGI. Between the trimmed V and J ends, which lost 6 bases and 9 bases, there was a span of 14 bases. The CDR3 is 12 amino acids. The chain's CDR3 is CASRNSLGKAFF. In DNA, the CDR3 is TGTGCCAGCAGAAACTCCCTGGGGAAAGCTTTCTTT.

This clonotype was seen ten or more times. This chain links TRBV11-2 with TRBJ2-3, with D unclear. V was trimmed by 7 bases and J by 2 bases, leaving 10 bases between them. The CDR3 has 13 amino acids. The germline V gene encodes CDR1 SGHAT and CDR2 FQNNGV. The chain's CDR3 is CASTPAPTDTQYF. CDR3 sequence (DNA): TGTGCCAGCACCCCAGCACCCACAGATACGCAGTATTTT.

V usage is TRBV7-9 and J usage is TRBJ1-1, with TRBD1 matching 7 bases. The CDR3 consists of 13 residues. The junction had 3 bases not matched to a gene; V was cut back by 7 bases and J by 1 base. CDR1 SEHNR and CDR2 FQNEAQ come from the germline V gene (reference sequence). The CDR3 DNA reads TGTGCCAGCACCTGGGACAGGAACACTGAAGCTTTCTTT. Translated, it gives CASTWDRNTEAFF.

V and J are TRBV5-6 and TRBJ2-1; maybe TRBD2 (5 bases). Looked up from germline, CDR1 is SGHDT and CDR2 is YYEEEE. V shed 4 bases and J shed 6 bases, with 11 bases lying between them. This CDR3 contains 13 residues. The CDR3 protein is CASSRARANEQFF. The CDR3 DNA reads TGTGCCAGCAGCCGGGCGCGGGCCAATGAGCAGTTCTTC.

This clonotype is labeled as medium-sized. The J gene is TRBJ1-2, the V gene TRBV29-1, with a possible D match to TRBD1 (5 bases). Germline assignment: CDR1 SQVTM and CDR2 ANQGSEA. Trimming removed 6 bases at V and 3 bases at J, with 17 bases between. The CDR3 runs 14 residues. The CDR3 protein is CSVWDPGQDYGYTF. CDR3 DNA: TGCAGCGTGTGGGACCCGGGCCAGGACTATGGCTACACCTTC.

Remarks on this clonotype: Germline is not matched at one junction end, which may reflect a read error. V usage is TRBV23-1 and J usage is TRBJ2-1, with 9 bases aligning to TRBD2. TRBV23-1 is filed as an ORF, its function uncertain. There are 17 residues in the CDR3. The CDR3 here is CSSSQYGGRAGRNEQFF. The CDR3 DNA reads TGTTCCAGCAGTCAATACGGCGGGAGGGCCGGTCGAAATGAGCAGTTCTTC.

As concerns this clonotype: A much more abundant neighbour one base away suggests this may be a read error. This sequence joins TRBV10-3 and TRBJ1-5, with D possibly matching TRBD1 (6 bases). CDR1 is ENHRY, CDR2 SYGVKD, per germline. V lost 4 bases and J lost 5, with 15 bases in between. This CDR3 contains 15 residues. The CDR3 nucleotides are TGTGCCATCAGTGGGAACAGGGCGGTTGATCAGCCCCAGCATTTT. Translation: CAISGNRAVDQPQHF.

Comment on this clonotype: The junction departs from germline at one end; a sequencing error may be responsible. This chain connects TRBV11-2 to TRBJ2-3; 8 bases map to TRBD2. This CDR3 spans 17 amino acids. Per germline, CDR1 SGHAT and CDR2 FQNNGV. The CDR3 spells CVSSFTSGNPSTDTQYF. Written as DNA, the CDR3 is TGTGTCAGCAGCTTCACTAGCGGAAATCCTAGCACAGATACGCAGTATTTT.

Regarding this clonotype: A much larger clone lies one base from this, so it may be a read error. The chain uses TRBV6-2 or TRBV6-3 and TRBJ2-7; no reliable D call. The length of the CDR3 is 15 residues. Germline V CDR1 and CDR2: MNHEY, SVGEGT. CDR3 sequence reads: CANSYSPEWTYEQYF. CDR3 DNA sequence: TGTGCCAACAGTTATTCCCCGGAGTGGACCTACGAGCAGTACTTC.

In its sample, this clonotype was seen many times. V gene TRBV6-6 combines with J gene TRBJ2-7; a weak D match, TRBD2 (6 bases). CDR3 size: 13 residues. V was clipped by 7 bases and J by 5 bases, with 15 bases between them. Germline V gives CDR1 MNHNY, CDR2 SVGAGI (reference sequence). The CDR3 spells CASKGRPGDEQYF. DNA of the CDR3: TGTGCCAGCAAAGGACGTCCGGGGGACGAGCAGTACTTC.

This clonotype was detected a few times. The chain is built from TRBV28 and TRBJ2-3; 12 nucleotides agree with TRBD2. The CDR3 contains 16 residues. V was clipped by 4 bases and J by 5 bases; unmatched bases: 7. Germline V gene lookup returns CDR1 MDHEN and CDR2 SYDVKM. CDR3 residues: CASSSFPGLAGDTQYF. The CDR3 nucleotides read TGTGCCAGCAGTTCCTTTCCGGGACTAGCGGGAGATACGCAGTATTTT.

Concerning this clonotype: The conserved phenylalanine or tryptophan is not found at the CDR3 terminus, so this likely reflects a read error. CDR3 bases: TGTGTCAGCAGCTTAGTGCAGGGAGGCTACACCATC. Its translation: CVSSLVQGGYTI. The chain carries TRBV11-2 and TRBJ1-2; maybe TRBD1 (5 bases). CDR1 SGHAT and CDR2 FQNNGV come from the germline V gene. The CDR3 loop spans 12 amino acids.

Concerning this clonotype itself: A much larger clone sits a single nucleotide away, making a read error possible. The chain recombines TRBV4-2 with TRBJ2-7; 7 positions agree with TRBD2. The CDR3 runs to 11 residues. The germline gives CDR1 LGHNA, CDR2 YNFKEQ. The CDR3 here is CVSSGAPGLTF. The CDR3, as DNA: TGTGTCAGCAGCGGAGCGCCGGGACTAACATTC.

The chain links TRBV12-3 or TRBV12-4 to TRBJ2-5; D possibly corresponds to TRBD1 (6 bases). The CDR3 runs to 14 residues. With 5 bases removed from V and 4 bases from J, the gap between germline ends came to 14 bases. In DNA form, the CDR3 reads TGTGCCAGCAGTCCGAACAGGGTGGGAGAGACCCAGTACTTC. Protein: CASSPNRVGETQYF.

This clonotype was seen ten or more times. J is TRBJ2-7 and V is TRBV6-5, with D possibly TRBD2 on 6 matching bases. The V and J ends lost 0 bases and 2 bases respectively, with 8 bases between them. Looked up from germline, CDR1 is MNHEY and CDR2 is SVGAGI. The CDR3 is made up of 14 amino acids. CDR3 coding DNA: TGTGCCAGCAGTTACTCGACGGGGGCCTACGAGCAGTACTTC. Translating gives CASSYSTGAYEQYF.

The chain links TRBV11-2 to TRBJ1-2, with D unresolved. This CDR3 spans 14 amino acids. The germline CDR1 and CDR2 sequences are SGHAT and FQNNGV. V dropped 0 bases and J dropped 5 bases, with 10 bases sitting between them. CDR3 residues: CASSLDVGLYGYTF. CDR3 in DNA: TGTGCCAGCAGCTTAGATGTGGGCCTATATGGCTACACCTTC.

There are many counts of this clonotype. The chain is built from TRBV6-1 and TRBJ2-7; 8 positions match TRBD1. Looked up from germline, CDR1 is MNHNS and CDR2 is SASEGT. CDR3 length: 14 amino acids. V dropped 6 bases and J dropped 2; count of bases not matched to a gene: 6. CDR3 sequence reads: CASRTTGAPYEQYF. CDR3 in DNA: TGTGCCAGCAGGACGACAGGGGCCCCCTACGAGCAGTACTTC.

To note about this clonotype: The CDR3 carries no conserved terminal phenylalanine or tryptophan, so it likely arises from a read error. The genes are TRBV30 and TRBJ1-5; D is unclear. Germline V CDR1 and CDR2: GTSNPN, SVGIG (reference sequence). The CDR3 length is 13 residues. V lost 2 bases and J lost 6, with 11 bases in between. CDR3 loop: CAWSRGEAQPQHS. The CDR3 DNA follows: TGTGCCTGGAGTCGCGGTGAAGCTCAGCCCCAGCATTCT.

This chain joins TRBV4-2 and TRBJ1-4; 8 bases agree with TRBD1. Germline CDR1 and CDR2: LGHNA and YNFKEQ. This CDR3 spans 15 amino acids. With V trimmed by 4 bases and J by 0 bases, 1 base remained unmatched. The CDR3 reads CASSRDRSTNEKLFF. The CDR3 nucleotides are TGTGCCAGCAGCCGGGACAGGTCAACTAATGAAAAACTGTTTTTT.

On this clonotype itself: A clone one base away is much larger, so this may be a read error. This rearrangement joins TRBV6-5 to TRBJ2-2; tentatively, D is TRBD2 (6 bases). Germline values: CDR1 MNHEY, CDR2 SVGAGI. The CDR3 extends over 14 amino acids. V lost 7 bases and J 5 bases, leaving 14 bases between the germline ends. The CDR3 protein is CASIWSSDTGELFF. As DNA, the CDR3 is TGTGCCAGCATTTGGTCTAGCGATACCGGGGAGCTGTTTTTT.

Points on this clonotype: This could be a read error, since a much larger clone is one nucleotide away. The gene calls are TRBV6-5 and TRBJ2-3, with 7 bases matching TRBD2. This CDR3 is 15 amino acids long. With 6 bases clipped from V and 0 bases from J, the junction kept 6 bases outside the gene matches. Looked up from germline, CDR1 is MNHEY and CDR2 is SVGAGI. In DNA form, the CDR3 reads TGTGCCAGCAGGGATATCGGGAGGAGCACAGATACGCAGTATTTT. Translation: CASRDIGRSTDTQYF.

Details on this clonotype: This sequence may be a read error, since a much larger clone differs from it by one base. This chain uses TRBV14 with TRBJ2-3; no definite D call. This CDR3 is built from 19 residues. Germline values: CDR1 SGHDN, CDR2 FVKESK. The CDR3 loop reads CASSQDRGVNFRGTDTHYF. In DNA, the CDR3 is TGTGCCAGCAGCCAAGATCGTGGCGTTAATTTTAGAGGCACAGATACGCATTATTTT.

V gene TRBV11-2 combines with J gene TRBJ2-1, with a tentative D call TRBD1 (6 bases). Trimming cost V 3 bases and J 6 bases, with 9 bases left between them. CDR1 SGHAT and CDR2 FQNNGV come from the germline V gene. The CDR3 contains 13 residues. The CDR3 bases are TGTGCCAGCAGCTTGCGGACAGTCAATGAGCAGTTCTTC. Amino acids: CASSLRTVNEQFF.

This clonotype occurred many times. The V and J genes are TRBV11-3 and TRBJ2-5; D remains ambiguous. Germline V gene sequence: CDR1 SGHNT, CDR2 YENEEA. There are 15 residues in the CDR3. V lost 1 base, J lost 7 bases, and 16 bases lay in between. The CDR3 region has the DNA TGTGCCAGCAGCTTAGGGGCTTTCCAAGATGGGACCCAGTACTTC. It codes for CASSLGAFQDGTQYF.

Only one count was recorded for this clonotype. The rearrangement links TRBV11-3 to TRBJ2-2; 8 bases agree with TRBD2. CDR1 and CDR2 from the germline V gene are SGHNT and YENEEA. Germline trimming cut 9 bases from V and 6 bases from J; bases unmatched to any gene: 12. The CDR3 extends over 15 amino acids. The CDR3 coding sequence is TGTGCCAGGAGTCGGACTAGCTGGAGTTCCGGGGAGCTGTTTTTT. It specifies CARSRTSWSSGELFF.

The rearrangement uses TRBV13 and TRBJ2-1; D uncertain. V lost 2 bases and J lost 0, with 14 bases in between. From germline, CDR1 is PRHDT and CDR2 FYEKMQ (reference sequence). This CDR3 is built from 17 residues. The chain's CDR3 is CASSLLSEAHSYNEQFF. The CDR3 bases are TGTGCCAGCAGCTTACTTTCGGAAGCGCACTCCTACAATGAGCAGTTCTTC.